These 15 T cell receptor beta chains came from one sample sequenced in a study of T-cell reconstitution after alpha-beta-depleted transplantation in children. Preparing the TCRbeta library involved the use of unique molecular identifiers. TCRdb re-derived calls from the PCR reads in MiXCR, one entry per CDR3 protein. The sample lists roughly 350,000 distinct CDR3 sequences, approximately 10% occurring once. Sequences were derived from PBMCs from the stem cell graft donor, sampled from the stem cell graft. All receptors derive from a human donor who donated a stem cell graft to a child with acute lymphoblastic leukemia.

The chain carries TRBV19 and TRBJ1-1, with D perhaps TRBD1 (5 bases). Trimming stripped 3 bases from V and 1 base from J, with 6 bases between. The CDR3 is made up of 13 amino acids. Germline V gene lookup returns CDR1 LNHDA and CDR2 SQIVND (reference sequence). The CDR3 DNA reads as TGTGCCAGTAGTATTACAGGGAACACTGAAGCTTTCTTT. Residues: CASSITGNTEAFF.

The CDR3: CASSQDRRWVTQYF. CDR3 in DNA: TGCGCCAGCAGCCAAGATCGACGGTGGGTTACGCAGTATTTT. The rearrangement uses TRBV4-3 and TRBJ2-3; D is undetermined. V dropped 0 bases and J dropped 8 bases, with 12 bases sitting between them. Germline CDR1 reads LGHNA; CDR2 reads YSLEER. This CDR3 is built from 14 residues.

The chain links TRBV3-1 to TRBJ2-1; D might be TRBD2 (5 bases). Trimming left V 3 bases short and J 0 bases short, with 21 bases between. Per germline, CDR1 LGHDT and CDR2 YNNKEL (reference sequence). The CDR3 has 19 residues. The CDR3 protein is CASSHQLAPISSSYNEQFF. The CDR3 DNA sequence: TGTGCCAGCAGCCACCAGTTAGCGCCAATCTCTAGCTCCTACAATGAGCAGTTCTTC.

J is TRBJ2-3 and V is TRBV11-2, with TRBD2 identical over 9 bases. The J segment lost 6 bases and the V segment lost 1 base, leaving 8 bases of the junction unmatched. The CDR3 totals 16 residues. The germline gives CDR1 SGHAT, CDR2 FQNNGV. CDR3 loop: CASSLGPLAGNDTQYF. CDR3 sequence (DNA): TGTGCCAGCAGCTTAGGGCCCCTAGCGGGAAATGATACGCAGTATTTT.

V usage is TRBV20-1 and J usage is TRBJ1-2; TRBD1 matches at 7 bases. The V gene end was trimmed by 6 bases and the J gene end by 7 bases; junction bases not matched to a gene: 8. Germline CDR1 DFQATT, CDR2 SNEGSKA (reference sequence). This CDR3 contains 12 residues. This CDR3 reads CSAGKGAGGYTF. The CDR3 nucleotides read TGCAGTGCCGGGAAGGGGGCTGGTGGCTACACCTTC.

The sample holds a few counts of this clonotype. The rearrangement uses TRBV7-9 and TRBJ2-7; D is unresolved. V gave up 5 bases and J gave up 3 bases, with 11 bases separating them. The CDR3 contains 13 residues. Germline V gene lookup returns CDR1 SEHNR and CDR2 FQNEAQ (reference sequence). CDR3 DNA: TGTGCCAGCAGCCCAGAGACGGGCTACGAGCAGTACTTC. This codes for CASSPETGYEQYF.

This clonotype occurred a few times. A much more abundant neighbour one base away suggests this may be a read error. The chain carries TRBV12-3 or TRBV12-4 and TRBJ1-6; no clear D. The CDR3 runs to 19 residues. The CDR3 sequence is CASCFRRNPMDSYNSPLHF. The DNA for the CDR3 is TGTGCCAGCTGTTTCCGCAGGAACCCAATGGATTCCTATAATTCACCCCTCCACTTT.

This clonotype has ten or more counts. CDR3 DNA: TGTGCCAGCAGCTATCGGGGCACGAACACTGAAGCTTTCTTT. It yields the protein CASSYRGTNTEAFF. The chain combines TRBV5-6 with TRBJ1-1, with TRBD1 as a possible D gene (5 bases). The germline V and J ends were trimmed by 3 bases and 1 base, with 10 bases remaining between them. CDR1 is SGHDT and CDR2 is YYEEEE in the germline V gene. The CDR3 covers 14 residues.

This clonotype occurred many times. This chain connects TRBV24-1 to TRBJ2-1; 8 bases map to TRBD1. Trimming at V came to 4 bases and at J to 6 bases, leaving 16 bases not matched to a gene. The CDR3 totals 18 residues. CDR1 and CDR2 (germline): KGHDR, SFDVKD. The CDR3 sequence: CATSDPGTGSRWGNEQFF. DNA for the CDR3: TGTGCCACCAGTGACCCCGGGACAGGCTCAAGGTGGGGCAATGAGCAGTTCTTC.

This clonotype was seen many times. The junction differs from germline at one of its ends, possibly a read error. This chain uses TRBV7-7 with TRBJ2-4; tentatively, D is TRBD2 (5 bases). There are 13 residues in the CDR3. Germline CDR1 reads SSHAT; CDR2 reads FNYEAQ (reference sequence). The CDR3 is CASSRGNYDIQYF. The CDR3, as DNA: TGTGCTAGCAGCCGAGGGAACTATGACATTCAGTACTTC. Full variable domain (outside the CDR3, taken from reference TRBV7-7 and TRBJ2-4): GAGVSQSPRYKVTKRGQDVTLRCDPISSHATLYWYQQALGQGPEFLTYFNYEAQPDKSGLPSDRFSAERPEGSISTLTIQRTEQRDSAMYRCASSRGNYDIQYFGAGTRLSVL.

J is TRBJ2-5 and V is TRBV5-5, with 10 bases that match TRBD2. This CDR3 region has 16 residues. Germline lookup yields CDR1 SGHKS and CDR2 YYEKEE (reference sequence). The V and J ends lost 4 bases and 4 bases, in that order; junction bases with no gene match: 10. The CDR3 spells CASSTTGTSAIETQYF. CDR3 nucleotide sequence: TGTGCCAGCAGCACCACCGGGACTAGCGCAATAGAGACCCAGTACTTC.

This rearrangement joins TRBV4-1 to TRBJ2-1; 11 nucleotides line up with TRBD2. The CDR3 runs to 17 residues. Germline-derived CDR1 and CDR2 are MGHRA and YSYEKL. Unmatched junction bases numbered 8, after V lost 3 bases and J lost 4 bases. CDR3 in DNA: TGCGCCAGCAGCCAGGAACCGGGACTAGCGGTTTACAATGAGCAGTTCTTC. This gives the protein CASSQEPGLAVYNEQFF.

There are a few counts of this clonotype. As DNA, the CDR3 is TGTGCCAGCAGTTTCACCAGGAGCCAAGAGACCCAGTACTTC. Translated, it gives CASSFTRSQETQYF. This chain links TRBV12-3 or TRBV12-4 with TRBJ2-5; D gene uncertain. Between the trimmed V and J ends, which lost 3 bases and 1 base, there was a span of 9 bases. CDR3 length: 14 amino acids.

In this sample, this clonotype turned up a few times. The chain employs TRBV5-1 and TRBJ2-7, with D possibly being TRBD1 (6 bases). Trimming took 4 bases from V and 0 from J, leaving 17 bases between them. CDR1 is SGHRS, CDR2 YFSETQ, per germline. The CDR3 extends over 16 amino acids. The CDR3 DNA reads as TGCGCCAGCAGCAGATCAGGGGCGTCAAGCTCCTACGAGCAGTACTTC. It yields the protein CASSRSGASSSYEQYF.

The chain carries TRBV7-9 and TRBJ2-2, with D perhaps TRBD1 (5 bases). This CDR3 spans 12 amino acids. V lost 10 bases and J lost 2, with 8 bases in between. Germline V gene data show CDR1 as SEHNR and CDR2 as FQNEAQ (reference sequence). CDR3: CANDRNTGELFF. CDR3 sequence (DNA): TGTGCCAATGACAGAAACACCGGGGAGCTGTTTTTT.